The 11 T cell receptor beta chains given below trace back to one sample, sequenced in a study of Graves' ophthalmopathy and Graves' hyperthyroidism. Amplified TCR beta CDR3 regions were obtained using RNA transcripts as template. The library came from an HTBI-primed first-round RT-PCR and a second-round multiplex PCR. Using its own MiXCR run on the multiplex PCR reads, TCRdb lists one record per CDR3 protein. The sample lists about 1.1 million distinct CDR3 sequences, 36% occurring once. Specimen: peripheral blood or thyroid tissue (not recorded which). The origin of the receptors is an adult man with Graves' hyperthyroidism.

This clonotype appeared a few times. This chain joins TRBV29-1 and TRBJ2-7, with D hard to call. V gave up 3 bases and J gave up 4 bases, with 7 bases separating them. The CDR3 runs to 11 residues. CDR1 is SQVTM, CDR2 ANQGSEA, per germline. CDR3: CSVDSGYEQYF. DNA of the CDR3: TGCAGCGTTGATAGTGGGTACGAGCAGTACTTC.

With respect to this clonotype: A much larger clone lies one base from this, so it may be a read error. V is TRBV14 and J is TRBJ2-7; weak D call: TRBD1 (6 bases). CDR3 length: 13 amino acids. Germline V gene data show CDR1 as SGHDN and CDR2 as FVKESK. In DNA, the CDR3 is TGTGCCAGCAGCCGAAAGAGGGGGTACGGGCAGTACTTC. It translates to CASSRKRGYGQYF.

This clonotype was detected ten times or more. The chain is built from TRBV20-1 and TRBJ1-1, with D possibly TRBD1 on 6 matching bases. CDR3 length: 13 residues. Trimming removed 6 bases at V and 1 base at J, with 12 bases between. Looked up from germline, CDR1 is DFQATT and CDR2 is SNEGSKA (reference sequence). The CDR3 sequence is CSAPWGQNTEAFF. The CDR3 coding sequence is TGCAGTGCACCCTGGGGGCAGAACACTGAAGCTTTCTTT.

This clonotype was seen just once. The chain recombines TRBV27 with TRBJ1-6; maybe TRBD1 (5 bases). The V end was cut by 0 bases, the J end by 0 bases, with 15 bases between. The CDR3 is made up of 19 amino acids. The V gene's germline CDR1 is MNHEY and CDR2 SMNVEV (reference sequence). In nucleotides, the CDR3 is TGTGCCAGCAGTTTATCCGGCGCCCGACAGAGCTCCTATAATTCACCCCTCCACTTT. Encoded protein: CASSLSGARQSSYNSPLHF.

This clonotype was counted a few times. The J gene is TRBJ1-1, the V gene TRBV12-3 or TRBV12-4; D not resolved. The CDR3 is 15 amino acids. V lost 7 bases and J lost 2, with 17 bases in between. The CDR3 DNA reads TGTGCCAGCACCAATGAAAATCGGGGTAACACTGAAGCTTTCTTT. Its translation: CASTNENRGNTEAFF.

The chain links TRBV7-9 to TRBJ1-1; D call uncertain. Trimming removed 1 base from V and 7 bases from J, with 10 bases in between. The CDR3 consists of 13 residues. Germline CDR1 and CDR2: SEHNR and FQNEAQ (reference sequence). CDR3 residues: CASSLVSGNEAFF. CDR3 nucleotide sequence: TGTGCCAGCAGCTTAGTGTCAGGCAATGAAGCTTTCTTT. The full variable domain, rest sourced from reference TRBV7-9 and TRBJ1-1, is DTGVSQNPRHKITKRGQNVTFRCDPISEHNRLYWYRQTLGQGPEFLTYFQNEAQLEKSRLLSDRFSAERPKGSFSTLEIQRTEQGDSAMYLCASSLVSGNEAFFGQGTRLTVV.

This clonotype was seen more than once but under ten times. The chain couples TRBV11-2 to TRBJ2-7; D gene uncertain. The germline gives CDR1 SGHAT, CDR2 FQNNGV. Between the trimmed V and J ends, which lost 3 bases and 0 bases, there was a span of 12 bases. The CDR3 has 15 residues. CDR3 residues: CASSFDPGSSYEQYF. CDR3 coding DNA: TGTGCCAGCAGCTTCGATCCAGGCAGCTCCTACGAGCAGTACTTC.

This clonotype has at least ten counts. The chain employs TRBV20-1 and TRBJ1-2; the match to TRBD1 covers 9 bases. The ends lost 6 bases at V and 0 bases at J; junction bases unmatched: 5. Germline values: CDR1 DFQATT, CDR2 SNEGSKA (reference sequence). The CDR3 is 14 residues long. This CDR3 reads CSARTGASNYGYTF. The CDR3 coding sequence is TGCAGTGCCAGGACAGGGGCGTCTAACTATGGCTACACCTTC.

This clonotype occurred a few times. The chain carries TRBV4-3 and TRBJ2-7; 10 bases fit TRBD2. V lost 1 base, J lost 3 bases, and 3 bases stayed unmatched. Germline V CDR1 and CDR2: LGHNA, YSLEER. The CDR3 has 15 amino acids. Written as DNA, the CDR3 is TGCGCCAGCAGCCAAGTAACTAGCGGGATCTACGAGCAGTACTTC. It translates to CASSQVTSGIYEQYF.

The chain is built from TRBV29-1 and TRBJ2-5, with TRBD2 matching over 8 bases. The germline gives CDR1 SQVTM, CDR2 ANQGSEA. The ends lost 7 bases at V and 1 base at J; junction bases unmatched: 5. This CDR3 has 13 amino acids. CDR3 residues: CSAGLAGQETQYF. The CDR3 nucleotides are TGCAGCGCTGGACTAGCAGGCCAAGAGACCCAGTACTTC.

In nucleotides, the CDR3 is TGTGCCAGTAGTAAGGACAGGGGGCTAAACGGGGAGCTGTTTTTT. Translated, it gives CASSKDRGLNGELFF. This chain uses TRBV19 with TRBJ2-2; 11 bases match TRBD1. CDR3 length: 15 residues. Trimming took 4 bases from V and 7 from J; bases not matched to a gene: 5. The germline V gene encodes CDR1 LNHDA and CDR2 SQIVND (reference sequence).